The 10 T cell receptor beta chains in this list originate from one sample, sequenced in a study of intratumoral heterogeneity in liver cancer. The data were produced by immunoSEQ multiplex PCR, yet TCRdb's version contains in-frame clones alone and is incomplete. The sample includes 20,000 to 25,000 clones, 73% of them seen just once. The material sequenced was tumor-adjacent normal tissue, taken before any cancer treatment. These TCRs come from a woman aged 65 to 85 with hepatocellular carcinoma.

This clone was detected once. The rearrangement uses TRBV7-8 and TRBJ2-3; D may match TRBD1 or TRBD2 (5 bases each). The CDR3 consists of 14 residues. Germline V CDR1 and CDR2: SGHVS, FQNEAQ. V lost 4 bases and J lost 0, with 8 bases in between. CDR3: CASSYRDSTDTQYF. For the CDR3, the DNA is TGTGCCAGCAGCTACCGGGACAGCACAGATACGCAGTATTTT.

The CDR3 protein is CASSPPGFDGSYEQYF. CDR3 sequence (DNA): TGTGCCAGCTCACCACCAGGGTTTGATGGCTCCTACGAGCAGTACTTC. This chain joins TRBV18 and TRBJ2-7; no firm D call. The germline CDR1 and CDR2 sequences are KGHSH and LQKENI. This CDR3 has 16 residues. V was shortened by 0 bases and J by 0 bases, with 12 bases between the two germline ends.

The chain combines TRBV6-5 with TRBJ1-6; D gene uncertain. Germline lookup yields CDR1 MNHEY and CDR2 SVGAGI. Trimming removed 6 bases at V and 4 bases at J, with 13 bases between. The CDR3 is 15 residues long. CDR3 sequence: CASSSTFSYNSPLHF. The CDR3, as DNA: TGTGCCAGCAGCTCGACATTCTCATATAATTCACCCCTCCACTTT.

The chain joins TRBV5-1 to TRBJ2-6; D remains ambiguous. The germline V gene has CDR1 SGHRS and CDR2 YFSETQ. The V end was cut by 0 bases, the J end by 3 bases, with 4 bases between. The CDR3 contains 14 residues. The CDR3 DNA reads as TGCGCCAGCAGCTTGGGAAATGGGGCCAACGTCCTGACTTTC. Protein sequence: CASSLGNGANVLTF. The full variable domain, rest sourced from reference TRBV5-1 and TRBJ2-6, is KAGVTQTPRYLIKTRGQQVTLSCSPISGHRSVSWYQQTPGQGLQFLFEYFSETQRNKGNFPGRFSGRQFSNSRSEMNVSTLELGDSALYLCASSLGNGANVLTFGAGSRLTVL.

The V gene is TRBV3-1 (or the pseudogene TRBV3-2), the J gene TRBJ1-3; 7 bases match TRBD1. Germline CDR1 and CDR2: LGHDT and YNNKEL (reference sequence). The trim removed 1 base at V and 0 bases at J, leaving 3 bases unmatched. The CDR3 consists of 16 residues. CDR3 sequence (DNA): TGTGCCAGCAGCCAAGTCGGACAGGCCTCTGGAAACACCATATATTTT. This encodes CASSQVGQASGNTIYF.

This clone was observed a handful of times. This chain uses TRBV5-1 with TRBJ2-7, with D possibly matching TRBD1 (6 bases). Trimming left V 3 bases short and J 3 bases short, with 25 bases between. The CDR3 extends over 18 amino acids. Per the germline V gene, CDR1 is SGHRS and CDR2 is YFSETQ. The chain's CDR3 is CASSYYQIETGRLYEQYF. The CDR3 DNA reads as TGCGCCAGCAGCTACTACCAGATCGAAACAGGGCGCCTCTACGAGCAGTACTTC. Based on the CDR3 plus reference TRBV5-1 and TRBJ2-7, the full variable domain is KAGVTQTPRYLIKTRGQQVTLSCSPISGHRSVSWYQQTPGQGLQFLFEYFSETQRNKGNFPGRFSGRQFSNSRSEMNVSTLELGDSALYLCASSYYQIETGRLYEQYFGPGTRLTVT.

V gene TRBV5-1 combines with J gene TRBJ2-3; D is uncertain. V was trimmed by 4 bases and J by 2 bases, leaving 2 bases between them. The CDR3 totals 11 residues. CDR1 and CDR2 from the germline V gene are SGHRS and YFSETQ. CDR3: CASSITDTQYF. CDR3 nucleotide sequence: TGCGCCAGCAGCATCACAGATACGCAGTATTTT.

The chain couples TRBV10-2 to TRBJ1-2; a weak D match, TRBD1 (6 bases). From germline, CDR1 is WSHSY and CDR2 SAAADI. The V and J ends lost 7 bases and 4 bases respectively, with 31 bases between them. The CDR3 loop spans 19 amino acids. The CDR3 DNA reads TGCGCCAGCACCGATCCGCGCCGAAACCAGGGACACCAGAGCTATGGCTACACCTTC. It yields the protein CASTDPRRNQGHQSYGYTF.

This clone was observed once. The rearrangement links TRBV4-1 to TRBJ2-7; D tentatively reads TRBD1 or TRBD2 (6 bases each). From germline, CDR1 is MGHRA and CDR2 YSYEKL. The CDR3 is made up of 15 amino acids. The ends were cut back, 4 bases at V and 2 bases at J, with 15 bases in the middle. In DNA form, the CDR3 reads TGCGCCAGCAGCCCGGGACATTCGGGGGCCTACGAGCAGTACTTC. Protein sequence: CASSPGHSGAYEQYF.

DNA of the CDR3: TGTGCCAGCAGCGTAGCTTACCGCACAGATACGCAGTATTTT. Translated, it gives CASSVAYRTDTQYF. This chain uses TRBV9 with TRBJ2-3; D is unresolved. Per germline, CDR1 SGDLS and CDR2 YYNGEE. V lost 0 bases to trimming and J lost 1 base, with 6 bases between them. The CDR3 spans 14 residues.